The clone carrying this T cell receptor beta chain was observed a single time. TCRdb reanalysed the RT-PCR reads using MiXCR and keeps one entry per CDR3 protein. The sample records approximately 220,000 distinct CDR3 sequences, around two fifths being singletons. This specimen belongs to a study of patients and donors after allogeneic stem cell transplantation. CDR3 length: 15 residues. With 1 base removed from V and 5 bases from J, the gap between germline ends came to 12 bases. Sequencing input: blood, either unsorted or a sorted T cell fraction (not recorded which). This clonotype originated in a human donor who was either an allogeneic HSCT recipient or a stem cell or donor lymphocyte infusion donor (not recorded which). It is not recorded whose cells these are; they may come from a transplant donor. V gene TRBV12-3 or TRBV12-4 combines with J gene TRBJ1-5, with D hard to call. The CDR3 sequence is CASSLGGGLDQPQHF. The CDR3 DNA is TGTGCCAGCAGTTTAGGAGGAGGGTTAGATCAGCCCCAGCATTTT.